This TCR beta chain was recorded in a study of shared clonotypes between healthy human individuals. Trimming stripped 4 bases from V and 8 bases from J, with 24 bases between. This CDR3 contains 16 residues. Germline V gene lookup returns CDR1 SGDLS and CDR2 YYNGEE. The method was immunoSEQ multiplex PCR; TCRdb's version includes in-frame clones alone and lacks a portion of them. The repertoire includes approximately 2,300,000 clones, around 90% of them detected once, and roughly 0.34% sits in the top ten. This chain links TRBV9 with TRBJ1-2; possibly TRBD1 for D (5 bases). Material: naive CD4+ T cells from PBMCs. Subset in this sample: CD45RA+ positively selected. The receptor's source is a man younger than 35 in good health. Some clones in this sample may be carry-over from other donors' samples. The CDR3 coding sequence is TGTGCCAGCAGCTCCGTAGCGGGGACTCCCGGGAGGGGCTACACCTTC. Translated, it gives CASSSVAGTPGRGYTF.